These 2 T cell receptor beta chains came from one sample sequenced in a study of blood T cell repertoires in COVID-19. TCRdb's copy holds only in-frame clones and misses some; the assay was immunoSEQ multiplex PCR. The sample includes approximately 260,000 clones, 75% to 90% of them seen just once. Sequences were obtained from PBMCs or T cells enriched from blood (not recorded which). The receptors shown here come from a woman younger than 45 with acute COVID-19.

J is TRBJ1-1 and V is TRBV5-5; possibly TRBD1 for D (5 bases). CDR1 is SGHKS, CDR2 YYEKEE, per germline (reference sequence). The germline V and J ends were trimmed by 1 base and 0 bases, with 10 bases remaining between them. The CDR3 spans 15 residues. DNA for the CDR3: TGTGCCAGCAGCTTGCCCGTCAGGGTGAACACTGAAGCTTTCTTT. Encoded protein: CASSLPVRVNTEAFF.

This clone has a single count. The chain carries TRBV9 and TRBJ1-2; D is undetermined. The V gene lost 4 bases and the J gene lost 8 bases, with 15 bases spanning the gap. The CDR3 runs 13 residues. CDR1 and CDR2 from the germline V gene are SGDLS and YYNGEE. DNA of the CDR3: TGTGCCAGCAGCCCCCTTGAGGAGACGGGCTACACCTTC. Protein product: CASSPLEETGYTF.